This entry lists 15 T cell receptor beta chains sequenced from one sample in a study of blood T cell repertoires in COVID-19. Measured with immunoSEQ multiplex PCR; TCRdb has only the in-frame clones, and not every one. Of about 310,000 clones in the sample, more than 75% are singletons; the top ten hold around 8%. The specimen was peripheral blood. Receptors were obtained from a woman in her forties or fifties who had recovered from COVID-19.

This chain connects TRBV5-5 to TRBJ2-7; D is perhaps TRBD1 (6 bases). Germline loops: CDR1 SGHKS, CDR2 YYEKEE (reference sequence). The CDR3 consists of 15 residues. V lost 2 bases, J lost 2 bases, and 14 bases lay in between. The DNA of the CDR3 is TGTGCCAGCAGCTTCGGGGCAGGGGTTACCTACGAGCAGTACTTC. Translating gives CASSFGAGVTYEQYF.

This rearrangement joins TRBV21-1 to TRBJ1-1. TRBV21-1 is a pseudogene. This CDR3 spans 13 amino acids. CDR3 amino acids: CAREGGPNTEAFF. The CDR3 DNA reads TGTGCCAGAGAGGGGGGGCCGAACACTGAAGCTTTCTTT.

This chain uses TRBV5-8 with TRBJ2-3; 12 nucleotides align to TRBD2. The germline CDR1 and CDR2 sequences are SGHTS and YDEGEE. The CDR3 is 17 amino acids. V dropped 4 bases and J dropped 0; count of bases not matched to a gene: 6. The CDR3 loop reads CASSLRTSGTSTDTQYF. The CDR3 DNA reads TGTGCCAGCAGCCTTCGGACTAGCGGGACTAGCACAGATACGCAGTATTTT.

The V call is TRBV28, the J call TRBJ2-7; weak D call: TRBD1 (6 bases). The length of the CDR3 is 13 residues. The germline V and J ends were trimmed by 11 bases and 2 bases, with 16 bases remaining between them. Per germline, CDR1 MDHEN and CDR2 SYDVKM. CDR3: CAVGRQAPYEQYF. CDR3 DNA sequence: TGTGCCGTCGGTAGACAGGCCCCCTACGAGCAGTACTTC.

The CDR3 nucleotides are TGTGCCAGCAGCGAAGACAGAAACCCCTACGAGCAGTACTTC. This codes for CASSEDRNPYEQYF. The V gene is TRBV7-9, the J gene TRBJ2-7, with D tentatively TRBD1 (5 bases). Looked up from germline, CDR1 is SEHNR and CDR2 is FQNEAQ (reference sequence). Trimming shortened V by 5 bases and J by 2 bases, and 13 bases separated the two germline ends. The CDR3 extends over 14 amino acids.

The rearrangement uses TRBV29-1 and TRBJ1-4, with D uncertain. The length of the CDR3 is 12 residues. V lost 5 bases to trimming and J lost 4 bases, with 8 bases between them. Germline CDR1 is SQVTM and CDR2 is ANQGSEA. The CDR3 spells CSVSRLNEKLFF. The DNA for the CDR3 is TGCAGCGTTAGCCGACTTAATGAAAAACTGTTTTTT.

The genes are TRBV27 and TRBJ1-2, with a possible D match to TRBD1 (5 bases). CDR1 and CDR2 from the germline V gene are MNHEY and SMNVEV (reference sequence). The CDR3 sequence is 13 residues long. Trimming cost V 3 bases and J 4 bases, with 9 bases left between them. CDR3 sequence (DNA): TGTGCCAGCAGTTTGACCCAGGGCTATGGCTACACCTTC. This translates into CASSLTQGYGYTF.

V is TRBV3-1 (or the pseudogene TRBV3-2) and J is TRBJ2-7, with 8 bases matching TRBD1. The CDR3 covers 14 residues. Germline loops: CDR1 LGHDT, CDR2 YNNKEL (reference sequence). Trimming cost V 3 bases and J 3 bases; bases outside gene matches: 4. The chain's CDR3 is CASSQGQADYEQYF. For the CDR3, the DNA is TGTGCCAGCAGCCAGGGACAGGCCGACTACGAGCAGTACTTC.

The rearrangement joins TRBV5-6 to TRBJ2-1; D may be TRBD2 (5 bases). V was shortened by 7 bases and J by 7 bases, with 21 bases between the two germline ends. CDR3 length: 15 residues. Germline CDR1 SGHDT, CDR2 YYEEEE. The CDR3 protein is CASERWERNSNEQFF. The CDR3 coding sequence is TGTGCCAGCGAACGCTGGGAGCGGAACTCGAATGAGCAGTTCTTC.

The chain joins TRBV30 to TRBJ2-1; 11 bases line up with TRBD2. From germline, CDR1 is GTSNPN and CDR2 SVGIG (reference sequence). The CDR3 length is 16 residues. Losses at the gene ends were 2 bases for V and 5 bases for J; bases not matched to a gene: 8. CDR3 sequence reads: CAWSLGLAGGHNEQFF. The CDR3, as DNA: TGTGCCTGGAGTCTTGGCCTAGCGGGGGGCCACAATGAGCAGTTCTTC.

J is TRBJ1-2 and V is TRBV2, with 7 nucleotides matching TRBD1. CDR3 size: 14 residues. CDR1 and CDR2 from the germline V gene are SNHLY and FYNNEI. J was trimmed by 7 bases and V by 5 bases; bases with no gene match: 10. CDR3 loop: CASSSRQGGSGYTF. The DNA for the CDR3 is TGTGCCAGCAGTAGCAGACAGGGTGGATCTGGCTACACCTTC.

V is TRBV19 and J is TRBJ1-2; TRBD1 aligns across 9 bases. Trimming at V came to 4 bases and at J to 5 bases, leaving 5 bases not matched to a gene. The length of the CDR3 is 14 residues. Germline V CDR1 and CDR2: LNHDA, SQIVND (reference sequence). The chain's CDR3 is CASSKSGTGYGYTF. CDR3 DNA sequence: TGTGCCAGTAGTAAGAGTGGGACAGGGTATGGCTACACCTTC.

V gene TRBV4-3 combines with J gene TRBJ1-2; the D is unclear. The CDR3 extends over 15 amino acids. Looked up from germline, CDR1 is LGHNA and CDR2 is YSLEER. Trimming removed 0 bases from V and 4 bases from J, with 12 bases in between. CDR3: CASSQDSAAIYGYTF. Here the CDR3 DNA reads TGCGCCAGCAGCCAAGACTCGGCAGCGATCTATGGCTACACCTTC.

V is TRBV7-9 and J is TRBJ1-2, with D uncertain. V lost 4 bases, J lost 1 base, and 10 bases lay in between. This CDR3 has 14 residues. CDR1 is SEHNR, CDR2 FQNEAQ, per germline (reference sequence). CDR3 residues: CASSSEQLNYGYTF. The CDR3, as DNA: TGTGCCAGCAGCTCAGAACAGCTTAACTATGGCTACACCTTC.

The V and J genes are TRBV27 and TRBJ1-2; 7 positions match TRBD1. After removal of 5 bases from V and 4 bases from J, the junction contained 4 bases not matched to a gene. Germline V CDR1 and CDR2: MNHEY, SMNVEV (reference sequence). The length of the CDR3 is 13 residues. In DNA, the CDR3 is TGTGCCAGCAGTCCACAGGGGATCTATGGCTACACCTTC. This sequence encodes CASSPQGIYGYTF.